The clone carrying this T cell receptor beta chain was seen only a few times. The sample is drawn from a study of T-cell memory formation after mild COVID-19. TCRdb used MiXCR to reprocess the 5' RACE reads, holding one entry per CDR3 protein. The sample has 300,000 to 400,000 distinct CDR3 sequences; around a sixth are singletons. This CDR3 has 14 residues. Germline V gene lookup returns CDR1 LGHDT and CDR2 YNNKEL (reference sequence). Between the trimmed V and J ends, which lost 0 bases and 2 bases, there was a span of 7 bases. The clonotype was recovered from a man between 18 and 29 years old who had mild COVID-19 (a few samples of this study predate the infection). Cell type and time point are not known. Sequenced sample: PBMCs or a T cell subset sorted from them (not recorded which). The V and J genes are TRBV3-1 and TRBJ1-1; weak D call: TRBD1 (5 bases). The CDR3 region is CASSQEDKNTEAFF. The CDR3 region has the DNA TGTGCCAGCAGCCAAGAGGACAAAAACACTGAAGCTTTCTTT. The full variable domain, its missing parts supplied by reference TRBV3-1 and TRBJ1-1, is DTAVSQTPKYLVTQMGNDKSIKCEQNLGHDTMYWYKQDSKKFLKIMFSYNNKELIINETVPNRFSPKSPDKAHLNLHINSLELGDSAVYFCASSQEDKNTEAFFGQGTRLTVV.